This TCR beta chain was documented in a study of T cell repertoires in cytomegalovirus infection. The CDR3 spans 16 residues. Germline loops: CDR1 SEHNR, CDR2 FQNEAQ (reference sequence). V lost 7 bases to trimming and J lost 7 bases, with 22 bases between them. In its sample, this clonotype was seen a few times. TCRdb redid the calling of the reads with MiXCR, one entry per CDR3 protein. The data hold roughly 200,000 distinct CDR3 sequences, with approximately 17% observed a single time. The chain uses TRBV7-9 and TRBJ1-4; tentatively, D is TRBD1 (6 bases). Sequenced input: CD8+ T cells from PBMCs. The TCR originated in a human donor in good health (CMV status not recorded). Some clones in this sample may be carry-over from other donors' samples. CDR3 bases: TGTGCCAGCAACCTAAAGGGAGACCAGGACAGTGAAAAACTGTTTTTT. This translates into CASNLKGDQDSEKLFF. The variable domain in full, with the rest retrieved from reference TRBV7-9 and TRBJ1-4, is DTGVSQNPRHKITKRGQNVTFRCDPISEHNRLYWYRQTLGQGPEFLTYFQNEAQLEKSRLLSDRFSAERPKGSFSTLEIQRTEQGDSAMYLCASNLKGDQDSEKLFFGSGTQLSVL.